Following are 16 T cell receptor beta chains from one sample sequenced in a study of CD8 T cells in ankylosing spondylitis. Using its own MiXCR run on the 5' RACE reads, TCRdb lists one record per CDR3 protein. The repertoire holds 470,000 or so distinct CDR3 sequences, around 26% seen once, with 0.85% to 1% in the top ten. For these receptors, no antigen is known. Points from the study as a whole: A motif of roughly 8 highly homologous TCR beta variants was seen as apparently characteristic of ankylosing spondylitis blood.

Sequencing used blood, either unsorted or a sorted T cell fraction (not recorded which). The receptors stem from a male donor with ankylosing spondylitis.

The chain has TRBV7-9 and TRBJ1-6; D might be TRBD1 (6 bases). Germline lookup yields CDR1 SEHNR and CDR2 FQNEAQ (reference sequence). Trimming removed 6 bases from V and 8 bases from J, with 14 bases in between. The CDR3 is 14 amino acids. CDR3 in amino acids: CASSLDRPDSPLHF. CDR3 DNA: TGTGCCAGCAGTCTTGACAGGCCGGATTCACCCCTCCACTTT.

V gene TRBV7-6 combines with J gene TRBJ2-1, with 7 nucleotides matching TRBD2. J was trimmed by 0 bases and V by 5 bases; bases with no gene match: 4. Germline CDR1 SGHVS, CDR2 FNYEAQ. The CDR3 is made up of 15 amino acids. CDR3 DNA: TGTGCCAGCAGCGGAGGACTAGTCTCCTACAATGAGCAGTTCTTC. Amino acids: CASSGGLVSYNEQFF.

The chain combines TRBV7-2 with TRBJ1-1; D gene ambiguous. Trimming shortened V by 2 bases and J by 8 bases, and 15 bases separated the two germline ends. Germline-derived CDR1 and CDR2 are SGHTA and FQGNSA. This CDR3 contains 14 residues. In DNA form, the CDR3 reads TGTGCCAGCAGCTTATTTGGAGGCCCGCTGGAAGCTTTCTTT. This gives the protein CASSLFGGPLEAFF.

The genes are TRBV29-1 and TRBJ2-5, with 8 positions matching TRBD2. After removal of 5 bases from V and 5 bases from J, the junction contained 7 bases not matched to a gene. Germline lookup yields CDR1 SQVTM and CDR2 ANQGSEA. CDR3 length: 13 residues. The CDR3 here is CSVRGGIWETQYF. CDR3 nucleotides: TGCAGCGTTCGGGGGGGGATTTGGGAGACCCAGTACTTC.

The DNA of the CDR3 is TGCAGTGCCCCCGGTCCTACAGGATCGCAGTACGTC. It codes for CSAPGPTGSQYV. J is TRBJ2-7 and V is TRBV20-1, with a weak D call TRBD1 (5 bases). There are 12 residues in the CDR3. Germline V gene data show CDR1 as DFQATT and CDR2 as SNEGSKA (reference sequence). The ends were cut back, 6 bases at V and 9 bases at J, with 18 bases in the middle.

The chain joins TRBV20-1 to TRBJ1-1; D remains unclear. V shed 8 bases and J shed 6 bases, with 19 bases lying between them. The CDR3 runs 13 residues. Germline V gene sequence: CDR1 DFQATT, CDR2 SNEGSKA (reference sequence). The CDR3 DNA sequence: TGCAGTATCCGACTGGTCCAGGACGCTGAAGCTTTCTTT. This codes for CSIRLVQDAEAFF.

The chain is built from TRBV13 and TRBJ2-3; 10 bases are shared with TRBD2. Germline V CDR1 and CDR2: PRHDT, FYEKMQ (reference sequence). J was trimmed by 4 bases and V by 2 bases; bases with no gene match: 3. This CDR3 has 15 amino acids. CDR3: CASSLSGRASDTQYF. The CDR3 DNA reads as TGTGCCAGCAGCTTAAGCGGGAGGGCTTCAGATACGCAGTATTTT. The variable domain in full, with the rest retrieved from reference TRBV13 and TRBJ2-3, is AAGVIQSPRHLIKEKRETATLKCYPIPRHDTVYWYQQGPGQDPQFLISFYEKMQSDKGSIPDRFSAQQFSDYHSELNMSSLELGDSALYFCASSLSGRASDTQYFGPGTRLTVL.

This clonotype was observed a handful of times. V is TRBV5-8 and J is TRBJ2-3; perhaps TRBD2 as D (6 bases). The CDR3 is 17 residues long. Between the trimmed V and J ends, which lost 4 bases and 4 bases, there was a span of 22 bases. Germline-derived CDR1 and CDR2 are SGHTS and YDEGEE. The CDR3 loop reads CASSLAWGAGTSDTQYF. CDR3 DNA: TGTGCCAGCAGCCTCGCCTGGGGAGCGGGTACTTCAGATACGCAGTATTTT.

This chain joins TRBV7-2 and TRBJ1-1; D remains ambiguous. Looked up from germline, CDR1 is SGHTA and CDR2 is FQGNSA. V lost 4 bases to trimming and J lost 3 bases, with 9 bases between them. This CDR3 region has 13 residues. CDR3 coding DNA: TGTGCCAGCAGCTGGATTAGGGACACTGAAGCTTTCTTT. As protein: CASSWIRDTEAFF.

A few counts support this clonotype. The chain employs TRBV27 and TRBJ1-1; D possibly corresponds to TRBD1 (5 bases). The germline V and J ends were trimmed by 4 bases and 0 bases, with 12 bases remaining between them. Germline CDR1 and CDR2: MNHEY and SMNVEV (reference sequence). The length of the CDR3 is 15 residues. Here the CDR3 DNA reads TGTGCCAGCAGTTCCTCGGGACTGCTGAACACTGAAGCTTTCTTT. Residues: CASSSSGLLNTEAFF.

The gene calls are TRBV5-1 and TRBJ1-5; D uncertain. Germline CDR1 and CDR2: SGHRS and YFSETQ. Trimming took off 4 bases at V and 7 bases at J, with 15 bases between the two ends. The CDR3 spans 14 residues. CDR3: CASSTGEGEQPQHF. Here the CDR3 DNA reads TGCGCCAGCAGCACTGGGGAGGGTGAGCAGCCCCAGCATTTT.

The chain employs TRBV5-1 and TRBJ2-1, with D perhaps matching TRBD1 or TRBD2 (6 bases each). The germline CDR1 and CDR2 sequences are SGHRS and YFSETQ. V gave up 1 base and J gave up 0 bases, with 11 bases separating them. The CDR3 has 16 residues. The CDR3 region is CASSLRGPSSYNEQFF. In DNA form, the CDR3 reads TGCGCCAGCAGCTTGCGGGGGCCTAGCTCCTACAATGAGCAGTTCTTC.

This clonotype was observed a handful of times. V gene TRBV20-1 combines with J gene TRBJ2-5, with D perhaps matching TRBD1 or TRBD2 (5 bases each). CDR1 DFQATT and CDR2 SNEGSKA come from the germline V gene (reference sequence). Between the trimmed V and J ends, which lost 6 bases and 4 bases, there was a span of 24 bases. There are 16 residues in the CDR3. CDR3 residues: CSAAPGTSLFRETQYF. DNA for the CDR3: TGCAGTGCCGCACCCGGGACCAGCCTATTTAGAGAGACCCAGTACTTC.

This clonotype was found a few times. The V call is TRBV29-1, the J call TRBJ2-5, with 8 bases matching TRBD1. CDR1 SQVTM and CDR2 ANQGSEA come from the germline V gene. The CDR3 contains 13 residues. V was clipped by 7 bases and J by 5 bases; unmatched bases: 9. CDR3 sequence (DNA): TGCAGCGACTCCGGGACAGGAGGGGAGACCCAGTACTTC. Translated, it gives CSDSGTGGETQYF.

This clonotype was found many times. CDR3 DNA: TGTGCCATCAGTGACTCCGCAGACACTGAAGCTTTCTTT. Translation: CAISDSADTEAFF. This chain uses TRBV10-3 with TRBJ1-1; D gene uncertain. This CDR3 spans 13 amino acids. V gave up 3 bases and J gave up 3 bases, with 8 bases separating them. Looked up from germline, CDR1 is ENHRY and CDR2 is SYGVKD.

This clonotype was seen more than once but under ten times. V is TRBV20-1 and J is TRBJ2-1; maybe TRBD2 (5 bases). CDR1 DFQATT and CDR2 SNEGSKA come from the germline V gene (reference sequence). The CDR3 length is 11 residues. V was shortened by 3 bases and J by 12 bases, with 12 bases between the two germline ends. The CDR3 DNA is TGCAGTGCTAGTGGTTTAGAGGGGCAGTTCTTC. This translates into CSASGLEGQFF.